The 6 T cell receptor beta chains below were found in one sample sequenced in a study of blood T cell repertoires in COVID-19. Sequencing was performed with immunoSEQ multiplex PCR; in TCRdb, only in-frame clones are kept and a portion is missing. The sample has some 350,000 clones; around nine tenths are singletons. Material for sequencing was PBMCs or T cells enriched from blood (not recorded which). These receptors originate from a man aged 25 to 40 who had recovered from COVID-19.

This chain links TRBV29-1 with TRBJ1-2; no clear D gene. Germline loops: CDR1 SQVTM, CDR2 ANQGSEA. This CDR3 contains 12 residues. The V and J ends lost 4 bases and 3 bases respectively, with 9 bases between them. CDR3 DNA: TGCAGCGTTGTGTACGGTCACTATGGCTACACCTTC. Its translation: CSVVYGHYGYTF.

The rearrangement joins TRBV4-2 to TRBJ1-5; D is possibly TRBD1 (5 bases). Trimming cost V 0 bases and J 5 bases, with 14 bases left between them. The V gene's germline CDR1 is LGHNA and CDR2 YNFKEQ. This CDR3 region has 16 residues. The CDR3 DNA follows: TGTGCCAGCAGCCAAGATATTGGGGGGAGTCATCAGCCCCAGCATTTT. Protein sequence: CASSQDIGGSHQPQHF.

The chain uses TRBV28 and TRBJ1-4, with D perhaps matching TRBD1 (6 bases). Germline CDR1 and CDR2: MDHEN and SYDVKM. This CDR3 has 16 amino acids. Trimming took off 4 bases at V and 12 bases at J, with 24 bases between the two ends. CDR3 residues: CASSSPSGGGRSELFF. In DNA, the CDR3 is TGTGCCAGCAGTTCCCCCTCTGGGGGGGGGCGCTCCGAACTGTTTTTT.

This clone occurred once. The sample contains more than one DNA sequence encoding this CDR3. This chain connects TRBV5-1 to TRBJ1-4, with D possibly matching TRBD1 (5 bases). The germline V gene has CDR1 SGHRS and CDR2 YFSETQ. Trimming removed 0 bases at V and 5 bases at J, with 8 bases between. The CDR3 has 14 residues. In nucleotides, the CDR3 is TGCGCCAGCAGCTTGGGGCGGGGCAATGAAAAACTGTTTTTT. It yields the protein CASSLGRGNEKLFF.

The chain has TRBV28 and TRBJ2-1, with TRBD1 matching 7 bases. Per germline, CDR1 MDHEN and CDR2 SYDVKM. The CDR3 has 14 residues. The V segment lost 11 bases and the J segment 0 bases; nucleotides outside the gene matches: 7. The CDR3 bases are TGTGCCGCCAAATGGGACAGCTCCTACAATGAGCAGTTCTTC. Encoded protein: CAAKWDSSYNEQFF.

The rearrangement joins TRBV3-1 (or the pseudogene TRBV3-2) to TRBJ1-6, with TRBD1 matching 7 bases. This CDR3 region has 15 residues. After removal of 1 base from V and 6 bases from J, the junction contained 3 bases not matched to a gene. Germline V lookup: CDR1 LGHDT, CDR2 YNNKEL (reference sequence). The DNA of the CDR3 is TGTGCCAGCAGCCAAGGACAGGGAATTAATTCACCCCTCCACTTT. Protein sequence: CASSQGQGINSPLHF.